A single sample is the source of the 24 T cell receptor beta chains below, sequenced in a study of T cells in localized non-small cell lung cancer. Only in-frame clones appear in the TCRdb table, and some are missing; sequencing was by immunoSEQ multiplex PCR. The sample lists 50,000 to 70,000 clones; 81% were seen once. This specimen was PBMCs, taken before any cancer treatment. These receptors all come from a man aged 35-75 years with stage II lung adenocarcinoma.

In its sample, this clone was seen once. The rearrangement links TRBV9 to TRBJ2-1, with TRBD2 identical over 11 bases. After removal of 0 bases from V and 4 bases from J, the junction contained 0 bases not matched to a gene. The germline gives CDR1 SGDLS, CDR2 YYNGEE. The length of the CDR3 is 15 residues. CDR3 nucleotide sequence: TGTGCCAGCAGCGTAGGGACTAGCGGGTACAATGAGCAGTTCTTC. It is translated as CASSVGTSGYNEQFF.

The chain is built from TRBV6-4 and TRBJ1-2; 7 bases map to TRBD1. J lost 6 bases, V lost 1 base, and 2 bases had no gene match. The germline CDR1 and CDR2 sequences are MRHNA and SNTAGT. CDR3 length: 13 residues. This chain's CDR3 is CASSDYRGDGYTF. DNA for the CDR3: TGTGCCAGCAGTGACTACAGGGGCGATGGCTACACCTTC.

The chain recombines TRBV10-2 with TRBJ1-2; 7 bases line up with TRBD1. The CDR3 loop spans 12 amino acids. Germline V CDR1 and CDR2: WSHSY, SAAADI. V was clipped by 6 bases and J by 4 bases; unmatched bases: 2. The CDR3 sequence: CASRRDSYGYTF. DNA of the CDR3: TGCGCCAGCAGGAGGGACAGCTATGGCTACACCTTC.

V and J are TRBV28 and TRBJ1-1, with 7 bases that match TRBD1. Trimming cost V 4 bases and J 4 bases; bases outside gene matches: 6. Germline CDR1 MDHEN, CDR2 SYDVKM. The CDR3 length is 14 residues. This chain's CDR3 is CASSSGQRSTEAFF. The CDR3 bases are TGTGCCAGCAGTTCGGGACAGCGGAGCACTGAAGCTTTCTTT.

This sequence joins TRBV19 and TRBJ2-5; no reliable D call. The CDR3 is made up of 15 amino acids. Germline CDR1 is LNHDA and CDR2 is SQIVND (reference sequence). V gave up 3 bases and J gave up 0 bases, with 11 bases separating them. CDR3 sequence reads: CASSILGQDQETQYF. CDR3 DNA sequence: TGTGCCAGTAGTATTCTAGGGCAGGACCAAGAGACCCAGTACTTC.

The gene calls are TRBV19 and TRBJ1-5, with D perhaps matching TRBD1 (5 bases). V was clipped by 10 bases and J by 4 bases, with 14 bases between them. The CDR3 has 13 residues. From germline, CDR1 is LNHDA and CDR2 SQIVND (reference sequence). CDR3 amino acids: CATGARGNQPQHF. The CDR3 bases are TGTGCCACCGGGGCCCGGGGGAATCAGCCCCAGCATTTT.

V usage is TRBV7-2 and J usage is TRBJ1-1, with TRBD1 matching 10 bases. The germline CDR1 and CDR2 sequences are SGHTA and FQGNSA. V shed 6 bases and J 3 bases; nucleotides not matched to a gene: 4. The CDR3 consists of 14 residues. The CDR3 protein is CASRTGTGDTEAFF. For the CDR3, the DNA is TGTGCCAGCAGGACCGGGACAGGGGACACTGAAGCTTTCTTT.

The V call is TRBV7-2, the J call TRBJ2-2; maybe TRBD1 (6 bases). The CDR3 sequence is 18 residues long. Trimming removed 2 bases at V and 3 bases at J, with 19 bases between. Germline CDR1 and CDR2: SGHTA and FQGNSA. The CDR3 region is CASSLRPGHLGDTGELFF. DNA for the CDR3: TGTGCCAGCAGCTTAAGACCGGGACACTTGGGGGACACCGGGGAGCTGTTTTTT.

This clone was counted between two and nine times. CDR3 coding DNA: TGTGCCAGTAAAGTACAGGGCGGGAGCACAGATACGCAGTATTTT. Amino acid sequence: CASKVQGGSTDTQYF. This chain connects TRBV19 to TRBJ2-3, with D perhaps TRBD1 (6 bases). In germline, CDR1 is LNHDA, CDR2 SQIVND (reference sequence). The V end lost 7 bases, the J end lost 0 bases, and 14 bases lay between the germline ends. CDR3 length equals 15 residues.

With respect to this clone: This sample includes further DNA sequences coding for the same CDR3. The CDR3 nucleotides are TGTGCCAGCAGTAGCCTCTACGAGCAGTACTTC. Amino acids: CASSSLYEQYF. The rearrangement uses TRBV28 and TRBJ2-7, with D unresolved. V was shortened by 5 bases and J by 3 bases, with 5 bases between the two germline ends. The CDR3 extends over 11 amino acids. From germline, CDR1 is MDHEN and CDR2 SYDVKM.

CDR3 loop: CASSYQGAREKLFF. The CDR3 DNA sequence: TGTGCCAGCAGCTATCAGGGGGCGCGAGAAAAACTGTTTTTT. This chain connects TRBV7-9 to TRBJ1-4; 8 nucleotides match TRBD1. There are 14 residues in the CDR3. V gave up 4 bases and J gave up 8 bases; unmatched junction bases: 6. Looked up from germline, CDR1 is SEHNR and CDR2 is FQNEAQ (reference sequence).

The chain has TRBV10-3 and TRBJ1-1, with 8 nucleotides matching TRBD1. The junction had 5 bases not matched to a gene; V was cut back by 5 bases and J by 3 bases. Germline V gene lookup returns CDR1 ENHRY and CDR2 SYGVKD. The CDR3 extends over 14 amino acids. CDR3 loop: CAISQGASDTEAFF. The CDR3, as DNA: TGTGCCATCAGTCAGGGGGCGTCGGACACTGAAGCTTTCTTT.

The chain combines TRBV6-5 with TRBJ2-2, with D unclear. Trimming removed 6 bases at V and 5 bases at J, with 7 bases between. This CDR3 region has 12 residues. Germline V gene sequence: CDR1 MNHEY, CDR2 SVGAGI. The CDR3 protein is CASSSPTGELFF. CDR3 nucleotide sequence: TGTGCCAGCAGCAGTCCGACCGGGGAGCTGTTTTTT.

This clone occurred a few times. This chain uses TRBV5-1 with TRBJ2-1; 9 bases match TRBD2. The CDR3 spans 16 residues. The J segment lost 6 bases and the V segment lost 4 bases, leaving 11 bases of the junction unmatched. Germline CDR1 is SGHRS and CDR2 is YFSETQ. The CDR3 DNA reads TGCGCCAGCAGCCCGCCCCAGGCTAGCGGGGCCAATGAGCAGTTCTTC. Protein: CASSPPQASGANEQFF.

V and J are TRBV11-2 and TRBJ1-2; no reliable D call. Germline V CDR1 and CDR2: SGHAT, FQNNGV. The V end lost 5 bases, the J end lost 2 bases, and 12 bases lay between the germline ends. The CDR3 has 14 residues. The CDR3 region is CASSASGGNYGYTF. CDR3 sequence (DNA): TGTGCCAGCAGCGCTAGTGGCGGAAACTATGGCTACACCTTC.

This chain connects TRBV7-2 to TRBJ2-1; the match to TRBD2 covers 7 bases. V lost 1 base and J lost 8; bases outside the gene matches: 8. From germline, CDR1 is SGHTA and CDR2 FQGNSA. The CDR3 sequence is 15 residues long. This chain's CDR3 is CASSLVGGSSYEQFF. Here the CDR3 DNA reads TGTGCCAGCAGCTTAGTGGGCGGGAGTAGCTATGAGCAGTTCTTC.

The chain has TRBV6-5 and TRBJ1-1; no firm D call. Germline CDR1 and CDR2: MNHEY and SVGAGI. The CDR3 runs to 13 residues. V dropped 5 bases and J dropped 1 base, with 8 bases sitting between them. CDR3 sequence: CASSELGNTEAFF. The CDR3 DNA reads as TGTGCCAGCAGTGAACTGGGGAACACTGAAGCTTTCTTT.

The chain is built from TRBV7-3 and TRBJ2-7; tentative D call: TRBD1 (6 bases). CDR1 is SGHTA, CDR2 FQGTGA, per germline. V dropped 1 base and J dropped 11 bases, with 18 bases sitting between them. This CDR3 spans 14 amino acids. The CDR3 region has the DNA TGTGCCAGCAGCTTAAGTCAGAAGTCGGACAGCAAGTACTTC. It specifies CASSLSQKSDSKYF.

CDR3 residues: CASSLGGQVEVTEAFF. CDR3 sequence (DNA): TGCGCCAGCAGCTTGGGGGGACAGGTGGAAGTAACTGAAGCTTTCTTT. J is TRBJ1-1 and V is TRBV5-1; 8 nucleotides match TRBD1. The CDR3 is 16 amino acids. CDR1 and CDR2 from the germline V gene are SGHRS and YFSETQ. The ends lost 0 bases at V and 5 bases at J; junction bases unmatched: 9.

J is TRBJ1-3 and V is TRBV7-9; D is perhaps TRBD1 (5 bases). Germline CDR1 reads SEHNR; CDR2 reads FQNEAQ (reference sequence). This CDR3 has 15 amino acids. Trimming cost V 5 bases and J 7 bases, with 18 bases left between them. The CDR3 DNA follows: TGTGCCAGCAGCGCCCCAGGGTTAATCAGGAACACCATATATTTT. Protein: CASSAPGLIRNTIYF.

The genes are TRBV19 and TRBJ2-4, with D perhaps assigned TRBD1 or TRBD2 (5 bases each). This CDR3 contains 14 residues. Trimming shortened V by 6 bases and J by 1 base, and 10 bases separated the two germline ends. From germline, CDR1 is LNHDA and CDR2 SQIVND (reference sequence). The CDR3, as DNA: TGTGCCAGTAGACGAGGGGACGCCAAAAACATTCAGTACTTC. Translation gives CASRRGDAKNIQYF.

This chain links TRBV29-1 with TRBJ2-2; 7 nucleotides align to TRBD1. The germline CDR1 and CDR2 sequences are SQVTM and ANQGSEA. The CDR3 consists of 15 residues. The ends lost 4 bases at V and 1 base at J; junction bases unmatched: 6. DNA for the CDR3: TGCAGCGTTGCAGGACAGGCCCAGAACACCGGGGAGCTGTTTTTT. Amino acids: CSVAGQAQNTGELFF.

The chain uses TRBV19 and TRBJ2-2, with D possibly being TRBD1 (5 bases). V dropped 10 bases and J dropped 0 bases, with 15 bases sitting between them. CDR1 LNHDA and CDR2 SQIVND come from the germline V gene (reference sequence). CDR3 length: 15 residues. CDR3 in amino acids: CATKSPGTNTGELFF. In DNA form, the CDR3 reads TGTGCCACTAAGTCACCAGGGACGAACACCGGGGAGCTGTTTTTT.

V and J are TRBV5-6 and TRBJ2-7, with 8 bases lining up with TRBD2. The germline V gene has CDR1 SGHDT and CDR2 YYEEEE. V trimming: 4 bases; J trimming: 2 bases; junction bases outside the gene matches: 5. The CDR3 loop spans 14 amino acids. The CDR3 sequence: CASSAGLGAYEQYF. The CDR3 DNA is TGTGCCAGCAGCGCGGGACTAGGAGCCTACGAGCAGTACTTC.